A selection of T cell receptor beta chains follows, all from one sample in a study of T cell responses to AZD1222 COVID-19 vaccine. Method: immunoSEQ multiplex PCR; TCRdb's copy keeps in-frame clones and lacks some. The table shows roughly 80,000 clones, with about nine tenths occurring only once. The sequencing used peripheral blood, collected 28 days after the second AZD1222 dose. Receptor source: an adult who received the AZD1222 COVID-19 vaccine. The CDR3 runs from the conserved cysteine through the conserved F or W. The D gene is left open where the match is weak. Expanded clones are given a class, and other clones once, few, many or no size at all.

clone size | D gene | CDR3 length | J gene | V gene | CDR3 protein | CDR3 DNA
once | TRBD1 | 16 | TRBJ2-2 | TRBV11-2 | CASSSIRGRNTGELFF | TGTGCCAGCAGTTCGATCAGGGGGAGGAACACCGGGGAGCTGTTTTTT
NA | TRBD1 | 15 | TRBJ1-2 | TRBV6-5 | CASSYSDRGNYGYTF | TGTGCCAGCAGTTACTCGGACAGGGGGAACTATGGCTACACCTTC
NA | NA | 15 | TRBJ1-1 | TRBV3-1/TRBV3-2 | CASSPGGILNTEAFF | TGTGCCAGCAGCCCGGGGGGGATATTGAACACTGAAGCTTTCTTT
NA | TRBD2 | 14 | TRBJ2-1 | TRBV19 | CASSISGVGGEQFF | TGTGCCAGTAGTATAAGCGGGGTTGGGGGTGAGCAGTTCTTC
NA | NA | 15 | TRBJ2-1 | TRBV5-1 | CASSLEGGPYNEQFF | TGCGCCAGCAGCTTGGAGGGGGGGCCCTACAATGAGCAGTTCTTC
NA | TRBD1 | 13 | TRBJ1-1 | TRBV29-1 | CSVVGTGGTEAFF | TGCAGCGTTGTAGGGACAGGGGGCACTGAAGCTTTCTTT
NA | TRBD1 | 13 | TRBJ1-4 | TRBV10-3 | CAIRGQVNEKLFF | TGTGCCATCAGGGGACAGGTTAATGAAAAACTGTTTTTT
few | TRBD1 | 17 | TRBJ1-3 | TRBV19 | CASSNPGTGGSGNTIYF | TGTGCCAGTAGTAACCCCGGGACAGGGGGCTCCGGAAACACCATATATTTT
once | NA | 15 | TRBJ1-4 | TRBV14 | CASSQDLTVNEKLFF | TGTGCCAGCAGCCAAGATCTGACGGTTAATGAAAAACTGTTTTTT
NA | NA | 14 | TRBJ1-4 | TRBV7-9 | CASSLAATNEKLFF | TGTGCCAGCAGCTTAGCAGCAACTAATGAAAAACTGTTTTTT
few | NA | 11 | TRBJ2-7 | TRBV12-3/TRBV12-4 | CASSLGGEQYF | TGTGCCAGCAGCCTTGGGGGCGAGCAGTACTTC
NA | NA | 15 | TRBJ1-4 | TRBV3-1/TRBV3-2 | CASSPGGGEREKLFF | TGTGCCAGCAGCCCCGGAGGGGGGGAGAGGGAAAAACTGTTTTTT
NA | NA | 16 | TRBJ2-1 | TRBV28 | CASSLPGPSKSGEQFF | TGTGCCAGCAGCTTGCCCGGACCCTCTAAGAGTGGTGAGCAGTTCTTC
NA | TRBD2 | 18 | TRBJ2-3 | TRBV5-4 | CASSSGLAGGASTDTQYF | TGTGCCAGCAGCTCCGGACTAGCGGGGGGCGCTAGCACAGATACGCAGTATTTT
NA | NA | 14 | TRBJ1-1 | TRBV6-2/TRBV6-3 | CASSYKGWRTEAFF | TGTGCCAGCAGTTACAAGGGTTGGAGGACTGAAGCTTTCTTT
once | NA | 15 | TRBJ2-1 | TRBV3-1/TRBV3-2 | CASSARGSAANEQFF | TGTGCCAGCAGCGCCCGCGGGTCGGCGGCTAATGAGCAGTTCTTC
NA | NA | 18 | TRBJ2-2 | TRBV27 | CASSLNRLSFANTGELFF | TGTGCCAGCAGTTTAAACAGACTCTCCTTCGCGAACACCGGGGAGCTGTTTTTT
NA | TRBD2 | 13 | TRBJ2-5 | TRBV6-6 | CASSSRGGVTQYF | TGTGCCAGCAGTTCGCGGGGGGGCGTGACCCAGTACTTC
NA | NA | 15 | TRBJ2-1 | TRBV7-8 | CASSPRVAGYNEQFF | TGTGCCAGCAGCCCCAGGGTGGCCGGGTACAATGAGCAGTTCTTC
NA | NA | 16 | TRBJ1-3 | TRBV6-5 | CASSYSQAFSGNTIYF | TGTGCCAGCAGTTACTCACAGGCCTTCTCTGGAAACACCATATATTTT
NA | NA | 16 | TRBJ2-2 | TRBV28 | CASRNPGIRGHGELFF | TGTGCCAGCAGAAACCCCGGGATCCGCGGACACGGGGAGCTGTTTTTT
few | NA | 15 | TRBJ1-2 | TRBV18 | CASSPVVGLGYGYTF | TGTGCCAGCTCACCAGTAGTCGGCTTAGGGTATGGCTACACCTTC
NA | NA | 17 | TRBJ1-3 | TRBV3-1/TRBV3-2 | CASSQPTALSSGNTIYF | TGTGCCAGCAGCCAACCGACAGCTCTGAGCTCTGGAAACACCATATATTTT
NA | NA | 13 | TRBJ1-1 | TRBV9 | CASSVAPQTGAFF | TGTGCCAGCAGCGTAGCTCCCCAGACCGGAGCTTTCTTT
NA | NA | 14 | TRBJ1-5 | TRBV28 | CASSFSGYSQPQHF | TGTGCCAGCAGTTTTTCAGGGTATAGTCAGCCCCAGCATTTT
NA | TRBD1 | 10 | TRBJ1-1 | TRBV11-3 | CARQGGSAFF | TGTGCCAGGCAGGGGGGCTCAGCTTTCTTT
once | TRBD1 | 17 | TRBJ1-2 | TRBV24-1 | CATSDRQGIDANYGYTF | TGTGCCACCAGTGACCGACAGGGGATAGACGCTAACTATGGCTACACCTTC
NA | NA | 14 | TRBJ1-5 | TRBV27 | CASSLRDSNQPQHF | TGTGCCAGCAGTTTACGTGATAGCAATCAGCCCCAGCATTTT
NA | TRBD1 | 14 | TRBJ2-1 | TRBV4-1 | CASRQGLSYNEQFF | TGCGCCAGCCGACAGGGGCTATCCTACAATGAGCAGTTCTTC
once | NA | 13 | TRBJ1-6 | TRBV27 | CASKWGENSPLHF | TGTGCCAGCAAATGGGGCGAGAATTCACCCCTCCACTTT
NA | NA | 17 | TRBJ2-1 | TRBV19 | CASSSPVWVLIYNEQFF | TGTGCCAGTAGTAGCCCCGTTTGGGTGTTAATCTACAATGAGCAGTTCTTC
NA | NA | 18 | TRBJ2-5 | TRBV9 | CASSPRDGGGHIQETQYF | TGTGCCAGCAGCCCTCGAGATGGCGGGGGACATATCCAAGAGACCCAGTACTTC
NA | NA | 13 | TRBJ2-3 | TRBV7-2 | CASSLVSPDTQYF | TGTGCCAGCAGCTTGGTCTCGCCAGATACGCAGTATTTT
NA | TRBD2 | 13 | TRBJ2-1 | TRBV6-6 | CASSFSGGPEQFF | TGTGCCAGCAGTTTCAGCGGGGGGCCCGAGCAGTTCTTC
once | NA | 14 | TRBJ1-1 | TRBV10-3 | CAISAPGVNTEAFF | TGTGCCATCAGTGCTCCAGGGGTGAACACTGAAGCTTTCTTT
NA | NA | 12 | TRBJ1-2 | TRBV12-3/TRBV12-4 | CATSTGLYGYTF | TGTGCCACCTCGACAGGCTTATATGGCTACACCTTC
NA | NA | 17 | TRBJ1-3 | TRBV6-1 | CASSEGVSERSGNTIYF | TGTGCCAGCAGTGAAGGTGTAAGTGAGAGATCTGGAAACACCATATATTTT
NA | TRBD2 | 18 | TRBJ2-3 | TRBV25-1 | CASSELAGRRASTDTQYF | TGTGCCAGCAGTGAACTAGCGGGGAGACGGGCTAGCACAGATACGCAGTATTTT
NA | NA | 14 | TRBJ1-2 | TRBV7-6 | CASSTAQANYGYTF | TGTGCCAGCAGTACTGCTCAAGCTAACTATGGCTACACCTTC
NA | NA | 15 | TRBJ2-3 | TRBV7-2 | CASSFRPGSTDTQYF | TGTGCCAGCAGCTTCCGTCCGGGAAGCACAGATACGCAGTATTTT
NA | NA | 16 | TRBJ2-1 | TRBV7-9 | CASGTPPGQPRGEQFF | TGTGCCAGCGGTACCCCACCGGGGCAGCCCCGAGGCGAGCAGTTCTTC
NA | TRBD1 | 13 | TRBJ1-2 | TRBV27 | CASSRTGNRGYTF | TGTGCCAGCAGCCGGACAGGGAACAGAGGCTACACCTTC
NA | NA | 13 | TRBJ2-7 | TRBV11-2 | CASSLGGRNEQYF | TGTGCCAGCAGCTTAGGGGGAAGGAACGAGCAGTACTTC
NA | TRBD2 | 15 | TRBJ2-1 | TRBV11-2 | CASSLTGLADNEQFF | TGTGCCAGCAGCTTAACGGGACTAGCGGACAATGAGCAGTTCTTC
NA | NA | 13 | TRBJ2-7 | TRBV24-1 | CATSDWESYEQYF | TGTGCCACCAGTGATTGGGAGTCCTACGAGCAGTACTTC
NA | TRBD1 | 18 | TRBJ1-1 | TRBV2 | CASSEIWGTGPMGTEAFF | TGTGCCAGCAGTGAGATCTGGGGGACAGGGCCAATGGGCACTGAAGCTTTCTTT
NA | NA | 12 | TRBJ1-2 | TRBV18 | CASSTADYGYTF | TGTGCCAGCTCCACCGCGGACTATGGCTACACCTTC
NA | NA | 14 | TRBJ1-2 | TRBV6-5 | CASSSAPTRAGYTF | TGTGCCAGCAGTTCAGCCCCCACGAGAGCTGGCTACACCTTC
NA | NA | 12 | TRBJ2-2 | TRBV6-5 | CAQGGDTGELFF | TGTGCACAGGGGGGGGACACCGGGGAGCTGTTTTTT
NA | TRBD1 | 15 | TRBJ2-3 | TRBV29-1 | CSVYPTGFSTDTQYF | TGCAGCGTTTACCCGACAGGGTTTAGCACAGATACGCAGTATTTT
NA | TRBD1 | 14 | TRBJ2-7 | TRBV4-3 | CASSQGDSQGEQYF | TGCGCCAGCAGCCAGGGGGACAGCCAGGGCGAGCAGTACTTC
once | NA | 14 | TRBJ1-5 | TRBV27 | CASTKMGSNQPQHF | TGTGCCAGCACCAAAATGGGGAGCAATCAGCCCCAGCATTTT
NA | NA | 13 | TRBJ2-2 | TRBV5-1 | CASSQGIPGELFF | TGCGCCAGCAGCCAAGGGATCCCCGGGGAGCTGTTTTTT
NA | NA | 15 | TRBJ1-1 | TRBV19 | CASSATAQHGTEAFF | TGTGCCAGTAGTGCAACCGCCCAGCATGGGACTGAAGCTTTCTTT
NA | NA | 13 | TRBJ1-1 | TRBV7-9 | CASTKGVQSEAFF | TGTGCCAGCACGAAAGGGGTGCAATCTGAAGCTTTCTTT
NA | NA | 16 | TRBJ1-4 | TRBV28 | CASSPQPGRREKKLFF | TGTGCCAGCAGTCCCCAGCCGGGGAGGAGGGAAAAAAAACTGTTTTTT
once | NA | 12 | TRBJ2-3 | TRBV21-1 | CASSSSGTPNRF | TGTGCCAGCAGTTCCTCCGGGACTCCTAATCGTTTT